The TCR beta chain described here comes from a study of cytotoxic CD8 clonotypes in ibrutinib-treated CLL. About the research overall: Collecting the response samples happened after a median 12 months of treatment, with a range of 6 to 36.

Clones were sequenced by immunoSEQ multiplex PCR, and TCRdb holds only the in-frame ones, with some missing. Of some 140,000 clones listed, less than 95% are singletons. In regard to this clone: The target antigen is unknown.

Points from the study as a whole: While tracking circulating CD8+ T-cell counts, baseline clonality exceeded that of age-matched healthy donors.

Germline assignment: CDR1 SGHRS and CDR2 YFSETQ. Deletions cut 1 base from V and 4 bases from J, with 10 bases between. The CDR3 consists of 14 residues. The J gene is TRBJ2-3, the V gene TRBV5-1; D perhaps matches TRBD1 (5 bases). This clonotype was obtained from a human donor with chronic lymphocytic leukemia. The sequencing here drew on PBMCs, taken after 12 months of ibrutinib treatment. This CDR3 reads CASSLTQGADTQYF. Here the CDR3 DNA reads TGCGCCAGCAGCTTGACGCAGGGTGCAGATACGCAGTATTTT.